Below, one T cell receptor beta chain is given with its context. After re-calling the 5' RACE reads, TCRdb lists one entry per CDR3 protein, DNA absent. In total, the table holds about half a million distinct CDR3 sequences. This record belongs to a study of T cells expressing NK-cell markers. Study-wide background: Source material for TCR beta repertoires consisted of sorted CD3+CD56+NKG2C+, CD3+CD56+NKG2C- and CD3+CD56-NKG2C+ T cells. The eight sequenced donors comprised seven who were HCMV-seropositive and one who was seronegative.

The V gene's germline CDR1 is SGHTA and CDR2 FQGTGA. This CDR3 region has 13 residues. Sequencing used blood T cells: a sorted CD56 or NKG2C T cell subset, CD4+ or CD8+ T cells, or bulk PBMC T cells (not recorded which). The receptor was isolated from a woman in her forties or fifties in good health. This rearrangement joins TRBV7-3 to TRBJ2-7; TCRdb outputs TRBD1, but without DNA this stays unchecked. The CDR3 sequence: CASPGDETYEQYF.